Each of the 4 T cell receptor beta chains below was sequenced from the same sample in a study of blood T cell repertoires in COVID-19. Clones were read by immunoSEQ multiplex PCR, and TCRdb kept only the in-frame ones, dropping some. The table lists 200,000 to 300,000 clones, approximately 87% of them singletons. Sequenced sample: peripheral blood. These receptors all come from a woman between 40 and 55 years old who had recovered from COVID-19.

The chain is built from TRBV27 and TRBJ1-6; 7 bases align to TRBD1. Germline-derived CDR1 and CDR2 are MNHEY and SMNVEV (reference sequence). This CDR3 has 17 residues. Unmatched junction bases numbered 20, after V lost 11 bases and J lost 7 bases. As DNA, the CDR3 is TGTGCCTTTTTTGCCCCGGCGGTGACAGGGCCCAATTCACCCCTCCACTTT. This codes for CAFFAPAVTGPNSPLHF.

This chain's CDR3 is CASSQDGDRKSFYEQYF. CDR3 nucleotides: TGCGCCAGCAGCCAAGATGGGGACAGGAAGTCCTTCTACGAGCAGTACTTC. V and J are TRBV4-1 and TRBJ2-7, with 8 bases matching TRBD1. V lost 0 bases, J lost 3 bases, and 10 bases stayed unmatched. CDR3 length equals 17 residues. Germline CDR1 MGHRA, CDR2 YSYEKL.

The V and J genes are TRBV5-1 and TRBJ2-5; the match to TRBD1 covers 8 bases. CDR3 size: 14 residues. The trim removed 4 bases at V and 5 bases at J, leaving 7 bases unmatched. Germline loops: CDR1 SGHRS, CDR2 YFSETQ. The CDR3 DNA sequence: TGCGCCAGCAGCCCAGGACAGGGTTCCGAGACCCAGTACTTC. Residues: CASSPGQGSETQYF.

V gene TRBV5-1 combines with J gene TRBJ2-3, with TRBD2 as a possible D gene (5 bases). Trimming removed 5 bases at V and 1 base at J, with 17 bases between. CDR1 SGHRS and CDR2 YFSETQ come from the germline V gene. The CDR3 consists of 16 residues. CDR3 loop: CASSDLTVGGTDTQYF. The DNA of the CDR3 is TGCGCCAGCAGTGACCTTACAGTCGGGGGCACAGATACGCAGTATTTT.